Given below is one T cell receptor (beta chain) in context. Its antigen is still unknown. This record belongs to a study of OX40 agonist ivuxolimab in advanced cancers. Germline values: CDR1 SGHRS, CDR2 YFSETQ. Trimming cost V 2 bases and J 1 base; bases outside gene matches: 3. The CDR3 runs to 15 residues. Points from the study as a whole: Some nonresponders additionally presented with little normalized T-cell clonal expansion.

Generated by immunoSEQ multiplex PCR, the TCRdb table keeps only in-frame clones and is missing some. The table shows 60,000 to 85,000 clones, with about 85% occurring only once. Researchers took blood at baseline, on cycle 4 day 1, and on cycle 7 day 1. The chain recombines TRBV5-1 with TRBJ1-1; the match to TRBD1 covers 9 bases. This TCR was sampled from an adult with an advanced solid tumor such as melanoma, head and neck, liver or kidney cancer. The material sequenced was CD4+ or CD8+ T cells sorted from blood, taken in a trial of the OX40 agonist ivuxolimab. In nucleotides, the CDR3 is TGCGCCAGCAGCTTCGGACAGGGGTCGAACACTGAAGCTTTCTTT. Its translation: CASSFGQGSNTEAFF.